A selection of T cell receptor beta chains follows, all from one sample in a study of cytomegalovirus exposure and HLA in healthy donors. The data were produced by immunoSEQ multiplex PCR, yet TCRdb's version contains in-frame clones alone and is incomplete. The sample includes 150,000 or so clones, roughly nine tenths of them seen just once. The sequencing sample was made of PBMCs. The receptors come from a woman under 30 in good health and CMV-seropositive. Each CDR3 is given with its conserved first and last residue. A D gene is named only where the DNA matches it firmly. Some rows mark clone size as missing; the rest say once, few, many or name a class of expanded clone.

j_call: TRBJ2-3; cdr3_length: 16; d_call: TRBD2; v_call: TRBV10-1; clone_size: NA; cdr3_aa: CASRQGLAGATDTQYF; cdr3_nt: TGCGCCAGCAGACAAGGACTAGCGGGGGCCACAGATACGCAGTATTTT
j_call: TRBJ2-5; cdr3_length: 15; d_call: NA; v_call: TRBV5-6; clone_size: NA; cdr3_aa: CASRMRAEYQETQYF; cdr3_nt: TGTGCCAGCAGAATGCGGGCAGAGTACCAAGAGACCCAGTACTTC
j_call: TRBJ1-4; cdr3_length: 15; d_call: TRBD1; v_call: TRBV10-2; clone_size: NA; cdr3_aa: CASRQPGQQNEKLFF; cdr3_nt: TGCGCCAGCAGGCAACCGGGACAGCAGAATGAAAAACTGTTTTTT
j_call: TRBJ1-1; cdr3_length: 14; d_call: TRBD1; v_call: TRBV2; clone_size: NA; cdr3_aa: CASSAGQGATEAFF; cdr3_nt: TGTGCCAGCAGCGCAGGACAGGGGGCAACTGAAGCTTTCTTT
j_call: TRBJ1-2; cdr3_length: 15; d_call: NA; v_call: TRBV9; clone_size: NA; cdr3_aa: CASSVVPQANYGYTF; cdr3_nt: TGTGCCAGCAGCGTAGTTCCACAGGCTAACTATGGCTACACCTTC
j_call: TRBJ1-4; cdr3_length: 15; d_call: NA; v_call: TRBV7-2; clone_size: NA; cdr3_aa: CASSFGEYVGATLFF; cdr3_nt: TGTGCCAGCAGCTTTGGGGAATATGTAGGGGCTACACTGTTTTTT
j_call: TRBJ1-6; cdr3_length: 16; d_call: TRBD1; v_call: TRBV28; clone_size: NA; cdr3_aa: CASSPFSGTGNSPLHF; cdr3_nt: TGTGCCAGCAGTCCCTTTTCAGGGACAGGGAATTCACCCCTCCACTTT
j_call: TRBJ1-2; cdr3_length: 17; d_call: TRBD1; v_call: TRBV4-1; clone_size: once; cdr3_aa: CASSQEVRTGDHYGYTF; cdr3_nt: TGCGCCAGCAGCCAAGAGGTAAGGACAGGCGATCACTATGGCTACACCTTC
j_call: TRBJ1-2; cdr3_length: 14; d_call: NA; v_call: TRBV11-2; clone_size: NA; cdr3_aa: CASSLTGINYGYTF; cdr3_nt: TGTGCCAGCAGCTTAACGGGGATTAACTATGGCTACACCTTC
j_call: TRBJ1-3; cdr3_length: 16; d_call: NA; v_call: TRBV12-5; clone_size: NA; cdr3_aa: CASGLVAGARGNTIYF; cdr3_nt: TGTGCTAGTGGTTTAGTAGCGGGGGCGCGAGGAAACACCATATATTTT
j_call: TRBJ2-2; cdr3_length: 13; d_call: NA; v_call: TRBV29-1; clone_size: NA; cdr3_aa: CSCLAGNTGELFF; cdr3_nt: TGCAGCTGTTTGGCTGGGAACACCGGGGAGCTGTTTTTT
j_call: TRBJ1-2; cdr3_length: 16; d_call: TRBD1; v_call: TRBV5-1; clone_size: NA; cdr3_aa: CASSPAGGTGPNGYTF; cdr3_nt: TGCGCCAGCAGCCCCGCCGGGGGGACAGGGCCAAATGGCTACACCTTC
j_call: TRBJ1-2; cdr3_length: 19; d_call: TRBD1; v_call: TRBV5-6; clone_size: NA; cdr3_aa: CASSLAYTDRGTGVYGYTF; cdr3_nt: TGTGCCAGCAGCTTGGCCTACACGGACAGGGGGACTGGGGTCTATGGCTACACCTTC
j_call: TRBJ1-1; cdr3_length: 15; d_call: TRBD1; v_call: TRBV10-1; clone_size: NA; cdr3_aa: CASSVPGQGRTEAFF; cdr3_nt: TGCGCCAGCAGTGTACCGGGACAGGGGCGGACTGAAGCTTTCTTT
j_call: TRBJ1-3; cdr3_length: 14; d_call: TRBD1; v_call: TRBV30; clone_size: NA; cdr3_aa: CAAQAGGSGNTIYF; cdr3_nt: TGTGCCGCTCAGGCAGGGGGCTCAGGAAACACCATATATTTT
j_call: TRBJ1-2; cdr3_length: 15; d_call: TRBD1; v_call: TRBV9; clone_size: NA; cdr3_aa: CASTQRDRTNYGYTF; cdr3_nt: TGTGCCAGCACCCAGCGGGACAGGACTAACTATGGCTACACCTTC
j_call: TRBJ2-7; cdr3_length: 15; d_call: NA; v_call: TRBV12-5; clone_size: few; cdr3_aa: CASRNGTEGTYEQYF; cdr3_nt: TGTGCTAGTCGGAACGGCACGGAGGGGACCTACGAGCAGTACTTC
j_call: TRBJ1-4; cdr3_length: 14; d_call: NA; v_call: TRBV5-1; clone_size: NA; cdr3_aa: CASRDERSNEKLFF; cdr3_nt: TGCGCCAGCAGGGATGAGCGGAGTAATGAAAAACTGTTTTTT
j_call: TRBJ1-2; cdr3_length: 14; d_call: NA; v_call: TRBV28; clone_size: NA; cdr3_aa: CASTERRGSYGYTF; cdr3_nt: TGTGCCAGCACTGAACGCAGGGGCTCATACGGCTACACCTTC
j_call: TRBJ1-1; cdr3_length: 13; d_call: NA; v_call: TRBV29-1; clone_size: NA; cdr3_aa: CSVAGIMNTEAFF; cdr3_nt: TGCAGCGTCGCAGGGATCATGAACACTGAAGCTTTCTTT
j_call: TRBJ2-2; cdr3_length: 15; d_call: TRBD1; v_call: TRBV7-8; clone_size: NA; cdr3_aa: CASSFGQGFTGELFF; cdr3_nt: TGTGCCAGCAGCTTCGGACAGGGGTTTACCGGGGAGCTGTTTTTT
j_call: TRBJ1-5; cdr3_length: 16; d_call: NA; v_call: TRBV19; clone_size: NA; cdr3_aa: CASSITGAPSNQPQHF; cdr3_nt: TGTGCCAGTAGTATAACAGGAGCGCCTAGCAATCAGCCCCAGCATTTT
j_call: TRBJ2-3; cdr3_length: 13; d_call: TRBD1; v_call: TRBV6-6; clone_size: NA; cdr3_aa: CASRGTGSDTQYF; cdr3_nt: TGTGCCAGCAGGGGGACAGGGTCCGATACGCAGTATTTT
j_call: TRBJ1-5; cdr3_length: 12; d_call: NA; v_call: TRBV19; clone_size: NA; cdr3_aa: CASSIGGQPQHF; cdr3_nt: TGTGCCAGTAGTATTGGGGGGCAGCCCCAGCATTTT